The rows below give T cell receptor beta chains drawn from one sample of a study of shared clonotypes between healthy human individuals. Method: immunoSEQ multiplex PCR; TCRdb's copy keeps in-frame clones and lacks some. Found here are approximately 2.4 million clones, approximately 94% of them singletons; the top ten hold less than 0.15%. The sample consisted of naive CD4+ T cells sorted from blood. These receptors originate from a man between 18 and 35 years old in good health. Each CDR3 is given with its conserved first and last residue. Fields, in order: clone size, J gene, D gene, V gene, CDR3 protein, CDR3 DNA. The D gene is left open where the match is weak. Clone size, where shown, is once, few, many, or a class for clones that have expanded.

>NA|TRBJ2-7|NA|TRBV7-8
CASSQGGRSYEQYF
TGTGCCAGCTCCCAGGGTGGCCGGTCCTACGAGCAGTACTTC
>NA|TRBJ1-1|TRBD1|TRBV10-3
CAIQQGTLGTEAFF
TGTGCCATCCAACAGGGGACCCTGGGCACTGAAGCTTTCTTT
>NA|TRBJ2-1|TRBD2|TRBV30
CAWSVLAGRTYNEQFF
TGTGCCTGGAGTGTCCTAGCGGGACGGACCTACAATGAGCAGTTCTTC
>once|TRBJ2-7|NA|TRBV18
CASSPRGGEQYF
TGTGCCAGCTCACCACGAGGGGGCGAGCAGTACTTC
>NA|TRBJ1-2|NA|TRBV14
CASSQLLAQGYTF
TGTGCCAGCAGCCAACTCCTAGCTCAAGGCTACACCTTC
>NA|TRBJ1-2|TRBD1|TRBV6-5
CASTRQGAGDGYTF
TGTGCCAGCACTCGTCAGGGGGCGGGTGATGGCTACACCTTC
>NA|TRBJ1-5|TRBD1|TRBV23-1
CASSQETGTDSNQPQHF
TGCGCCAGCAGTCAGGAAACCGGGACAGATAGCAATCAGCCCCAGCATTTT
>NA|TRBJ1-5|TRBD1|TRBV9
CASSVGDRGPQPQHF
TGTGCCAGCAGCGTAGGGGACAGGGGGCCGCAGCCCCAGCATTTT
>NA|TRBJ2-2|TRBD2|TRBV10-3
CAISSLRGVTGELFF
TGTGCCATCAGTTCCTTGCGGGGGGTAACCGGGGAGCTGTTTTTT
>NA|TRBJ2-7|TRBD1|TRBV7-2
CASSPWTGEQYF
TGTGCCAGCAGCCCCTGGACAGGCGAGCAGTACTTC
>NA|TRBJ2-3|NA|TRBV5-1
CASSLRSGSPDTQYF
TGCGCCAGCAGCTTGCGAAGCGGCAGCCCAGATACGCAGTATTTT
>few|TRBJ1-1|NA|TRBV30
CAWSANPQTEAFF
TGTGCCTGGAGTGCAAACCCCCAAACTGAAGCTTTCTTT
>NA|TRBJ1-1|NA|TRBV6-1
CASSRRAEAFF
TGTGCCAGCAGTCGGCGGGCTGAAGCTTTCTTT
>NA|TRBJ2-3|TRBD1|TRBV11-2
CASSQGSGGDTQYF
TGTGCCAGCAGCCAGGGGTCAGGGGGAGATACGCAGTATTTT
>NA|TRBJ2-1|NA|TRBV5-1
CASSLVGRTYNEQFF
TGCGCCAGCAGCTTGGTTGGTCGAACCTACAATGAGCAGTTCTTC
>NA|TRBJ1-3|NA|TRBV6-6
CASSYGASGNTIYF
TGTGCCAGCAGTTACGGCGCCTCTGGAAACACCATATATTTT
>NA|TRBJ1-1|NA|TRBV11-2
CASSADSLNTEAFF
TGTGCCAGCAGCGCGGACAGCTTGAACACTGAAGCTTTCTTT
>NA|TRBJ2-3|NA|TRBV9
CASSPGTLGWDTQYF
TGTGCCAGCAGCCCCGGAACCTTAGGTTGGGATACGCAGTATTTT
>NA|TRBJ1-6|TRBD1|TRBV2
CAISRDRVSPLHF
TGTGCCATCAGCCGGGACAGGGTTTCACCCCTCCACTTT
>NA|TRBJ2-5|NA|TRBV27
CASSLKATLGETQYF
TGTGCCAGCAGTTTAAAGGCGACGTTGGGAGAGACCCAGTACTTC
>NA|TRBJ2-7|NA|TRBV4-3
CASSQDLSSSDEQYF
TGCGCCAGCAGCCAAGATCTATCCAGCAGCGACGAGCAGTACTTC
>NA|TRBJ1-2|NA|TRBV5-6
CASSMGLNYGYTF
TGTGCCAGCAGTATGGGGTTGAACTATGGCTACACCTTC
>once|TRBJ1-4|NA|TRBV10-3
CAISPGATNEKLFF
TGTGCCATCAGTCCAGGGGCAACTAATGAAAAACTGTTTTTT
>NA|TRBJ2-7|NA|TRBV19
CASSTLQGSEQYF
TGTGCCAGTAGCACGCTACAGGGATCCGAGCAGTACTTC
>NA|TRBJ2-7|TRBD2|TRBV18
CASSPASGGAEEQYF
TGTGCCAGCTCACCTGCTAGCGGGGGGGCAGAAGAGCAGTACTTC
>NA|TRBJ2-3|TRBD2|TRBV30
CAWRGLASTDTQYF
TGTGCCTGGAGGGGACTAGCGAGCACAGATACGCAGTATTTT
>NA|TRBJ2-2|NA|TRBV13
CASSLRPLDTGELFF
TGTGCCAGCAGCTTAAGGCCCCTAGACACCGGGGAGCTGTTTTTT
>NA|TRBJ2-3|TRBD2|TRBV15
CATSRGGGGDTQYF
TGTGCCACCAGCAGAGGCGGGGGTGGAGATACGCAGTATTTT
>NA|TRBJ2-7|NA|TRBV29-1
CSVVDGPATYEQYF
TGCAGCGTTGTTGATGGCCCAGCGACCTACGAGCAGTACTTC
>NA|TRBJ2-7|TRBD2|TRBV10-2
CASQTSGGAFEQYF
TGCGCCAGCCAAACTAGCGGGGGGGCCTTCGAGCAGTACTTC